This T cell receptor (beta chain) was documented in a study of response to subunit inactivated influenza vaccine. Broader study findings: Authors proposed each seasonal influenza vaccination draws in few new T cells.

This clonotype was picked up many times. The antigen remains undetermined. Germline is not matched at one junction end, which may reflect a read error. The germline CDR1 and CDR2 sequences are LNHNV and YYDKDF (reference sequence). This CDR3 region has 14 residues. TCRdb reanalysed the RT-PCR reads using MiXCR and keeps one entry per CDR3 protein. Here the sample spans more than 200,000 distinct CDR3 sequences, over 9% being singletons. This sequence was found in a man aged 50-59 years who received an inactivated influenza vaccine. Material: non-naive T cells sorted from PBMCs, obtained roughly 2 weeks before vaccination. The chain recombines TRBV15 with TRBJ1-2; perhaps TRBD1 as D (5 bases). CDR3 in amino acids: CATRREQGVYGYTF. The CDR3 DNA follows: TGTGCCACCAGGAGAGAGCAGGGCGTCTATGGCTACACCTTC.